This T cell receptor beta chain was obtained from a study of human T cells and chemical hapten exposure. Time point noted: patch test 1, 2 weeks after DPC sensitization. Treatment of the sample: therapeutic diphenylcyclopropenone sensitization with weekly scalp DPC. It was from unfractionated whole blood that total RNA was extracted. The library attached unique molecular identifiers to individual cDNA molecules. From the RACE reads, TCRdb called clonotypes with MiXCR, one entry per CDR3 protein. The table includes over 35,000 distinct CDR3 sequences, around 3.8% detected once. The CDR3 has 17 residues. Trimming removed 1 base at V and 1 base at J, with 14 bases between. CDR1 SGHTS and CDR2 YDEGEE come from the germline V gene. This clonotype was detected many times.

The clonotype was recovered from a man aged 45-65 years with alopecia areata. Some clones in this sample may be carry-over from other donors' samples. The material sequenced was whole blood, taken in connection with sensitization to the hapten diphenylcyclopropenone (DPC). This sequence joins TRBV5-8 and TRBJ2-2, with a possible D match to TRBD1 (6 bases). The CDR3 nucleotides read TGTGCCAGCAGCTTGACCGGACAGAGATTGAACACCGGGGAGCTGTTTTTT. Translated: CASSLTGQRLNTGELFF.